This record looks at one T cell receptor beta chain sequence and its context. Germline V CDR1 and CDR2: SGHTA, FQGTGA. CDR3 length equals 13 residues. The V gene lost 1 base and the J gene lost 6 bases, with 8 bases spanning the gap. This sample stems from a study of beta chain features in type 1 diabetes. Expressed TCRB transcripts were sequenced because the isolated RNA had all been reverse transcribed beforehand. Measured with immunoSEQ multiplex PCR; TCRdb has only the in-frame clones, and not every one. In the table there are 400,000 to 550,000 clones, about an eighth of which are singletons. The V gene is TRBV7-3, the J gene TRBJ2-3; D is undetermined. Material for sequencing was naive CD4+ T cells from blood. This receptor was identified in a woman aged 18-29 years in good health. CDR3 in amino acids: CASSLNVLDTQYF. In nucleotides, the CDR3 is TGTGCCAGCAGCTTAAACGTTTTGGATACGCAGTATTTT.